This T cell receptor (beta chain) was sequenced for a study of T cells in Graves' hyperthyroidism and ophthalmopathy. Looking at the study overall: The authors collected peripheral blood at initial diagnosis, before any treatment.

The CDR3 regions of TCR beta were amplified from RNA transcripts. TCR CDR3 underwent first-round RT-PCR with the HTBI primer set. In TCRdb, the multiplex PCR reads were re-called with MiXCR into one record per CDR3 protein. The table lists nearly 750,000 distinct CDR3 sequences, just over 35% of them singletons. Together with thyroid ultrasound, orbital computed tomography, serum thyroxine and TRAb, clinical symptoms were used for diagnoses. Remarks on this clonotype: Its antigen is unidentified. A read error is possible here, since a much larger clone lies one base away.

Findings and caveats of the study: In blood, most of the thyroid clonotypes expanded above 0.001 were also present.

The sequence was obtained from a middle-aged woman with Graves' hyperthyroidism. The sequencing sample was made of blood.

The CDR3 DNA sequence: TGCAGCGTTGACGAGGGCAGGGACAGCCCGAAATACGGCTACACCTTC. The encoded protein is CSVDEGRDSPKYGYTF. The V and J genes are TRBV29-1 and TRBJ1-2; TRBD1 agrees at 7 bases. The CDR3 has 16 amino acids. The germline CDR1 and CDR2 sequences are SQVTM and ANQGSEA. Germline trimming cut 3 bases from V and 8 bases from J; bases unmatched to any gene: 18.